The entry below gives a single TCR beta chain sequence along with its context. This sample is part of a study of shared T cell receptors in the human thymus. The repertoire was sequenced with immunoSEQ multiplex PCR; TCRdb's copy has only in-frame clones and lacks some. The profile shows just under 550,000 clones, around 78% of them singletons. This CDR3 region has 16 residues. Germline V gene lookup returns CDR1 SGHAT and CDR2 FQNNGV. Trimming took 3 bases from V and 1 from J; bases not matched to a gene: 6. This sample also belongs to another study, concerning human thymus T cells.

The chain has TRBV11-2 and TRBJ2-1; 7 nucleotides line up with TRBD2. The receptor was derived from a boy younger than two with a congenital heart defect. The sample taken for sequencing was thymocytes. CDR3 protein: CASSFSAGTSYNEQFF. The CDR3 DNA sequence: TGTGCCAGCAGCTTTTCAGCGGGAACTTCCTACAATGAGCAGTTCTTC.